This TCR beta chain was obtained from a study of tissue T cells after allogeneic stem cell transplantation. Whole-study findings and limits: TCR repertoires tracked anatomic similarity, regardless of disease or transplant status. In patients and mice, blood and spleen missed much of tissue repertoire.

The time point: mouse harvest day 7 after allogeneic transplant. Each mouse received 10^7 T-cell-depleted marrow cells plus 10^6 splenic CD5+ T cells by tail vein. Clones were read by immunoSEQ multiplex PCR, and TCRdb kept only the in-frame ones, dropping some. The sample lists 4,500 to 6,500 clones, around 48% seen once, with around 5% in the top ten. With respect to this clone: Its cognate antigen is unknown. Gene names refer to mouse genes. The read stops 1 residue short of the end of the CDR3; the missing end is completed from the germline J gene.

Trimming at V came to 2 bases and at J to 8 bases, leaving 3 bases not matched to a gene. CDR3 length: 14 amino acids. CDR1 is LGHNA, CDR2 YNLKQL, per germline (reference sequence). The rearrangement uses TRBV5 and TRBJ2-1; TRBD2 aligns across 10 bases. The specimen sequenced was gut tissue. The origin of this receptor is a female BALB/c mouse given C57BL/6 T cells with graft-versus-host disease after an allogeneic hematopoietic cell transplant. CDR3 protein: CASSQYWGGPEQFF. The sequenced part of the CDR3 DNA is TGTGCCAGCAGCCAATACTGGGGGGGGCCTGAGCAGTTC.